This entry features one TCR beta chain sequence. Antigen: not known. The data were taken from a study of T cells after yellow fever vaccination. Study-wide points: Peaking faster, on day 5 versus 15, the secondary response was nonetheless weaker. CD4 and CD8 compartments shared a small share of clonotypes. Reappearance after the booster was seen for most primary-vaccination clones, at about 95% CD4 and around 88% CD8.

5'RACE template switching produced TCR cDNA carrying a universal primer site and UMIs. TCRdb reprocessed the 5' RACE reads with MiXCR, giving one entry per CDR3 protein. The table records under 550,000 distinct CDR3 sequences, around a fifth of them present only once. Material: PBMCs, obtained around 3 weeks after the first yellow fever vaccination. The sequence was collected from a man aged 18 to 35 who received the YFV17D yellow fever vaccine.

This CDR3 is CASSQSIQGPNYGYTF. The DNA for the CDR3 is TGCGCCAGCAGCCAGAGTATACAGGGACCGAACTATGGCTACACCTTC. The chain is built from TRBV4-1 and TRBJ1-2, with D perhaps TRBD1 (6 bases). This CDR3 is 16 amino acids long. With 3 bases removed from V and 2 bases from J, the gap between germline ends came to 16 bases. Germline V gene lookup returns CDR1 MGHRA and CDR2 YSYEKL.